These T cell receptor beta chains were read from a single sample in a study of T cell repertoires in cytomegalovirus infection. Which antigens these TCRs recognize remains unknown. TCRdb re-derived calls from the reads in MiXCR, one entry per CDR3 protein. Of approximately 310,000 distinct CDR3 sequences listed, approximately 25% are singletons. This sample comprised cultured PBMCs, obtained from culture after CMV antigen stimulation. The receptors shown here come from a human donor in good health (CMV status not recorded). Some clones in this sample may be carry-over from other donors' samples. The CDR3 runs from the conserved cysteine through the conserved F or W. The order of the fields is CDR3 DNA, CDR3 protein, clone size, J gene, V gene, D gene. The D gene is left open where the match is weak. Size tells how often a clone was seen (once, few, many) or the class of an expanded clone, and some rows leave it out.

CDR3 DNA: TGTGCCAGCAGCTTATATAACAGGTCTCCCTACGAGCAGTACTTC
CDR3 protein: CASSLYNRSPYEQYF
clone size: many
J gene: TRBJ2-7
V gene: TRBV7-2
D gene: .

CDR3 DNA: TGTGCCAGCAGCGTAGGGTGGGGGGGACTAGTGAGCAATGAGCAGTTCTTC
CDR3 protein: CASSVGWGGLVSNEQFF
clone size: many
J gene: TRBJ2-1
V gene: TRBV9
D gene: TRBD2

CDR3 DNA: TGCAGTGCTAGACTACTAGCGGGAGGCTATGAGCAGTTCTTC
CDR3 protein: CSARLLAGGYEQFF
clone size: few
J gene: TRBJ2-1
V gene: TRBV20-1
D gene: TRBD2

CDR3 DNA: TGTGCCAGCAGTGATTCGGGGGGCGAGGAGACCCAGTACTTC
CDR3 protein: CASSDSGGEETQYF
clone size: many
J gene: TRBJ2-5
V gene: TRBV25-1
D gene: .

CDR3 DNA: TGTGCCAGCAGTTACCCTATAGTCCCATCACTAGCGGGATCCCCAACTTCCTACAATGAGCAGTTCTTC
CDR3 protein: CASSYPIVPSLAGSPTSYNEQFF
clone size: few
J gene: TRBJ2-1
V gene: TRBV6-8
D gene: TRBD2

CDR3 DNA: TGTGCCAGCAGCACAGGGACAGGGGCAGATACGCAGTATTTT
CDR3 protein: CASSTGTGADTQYF
clone size: many
J gene: TRBJ2-3
V gene: TRBV7-2
D gene: TRBD1

CDR3 DNA: TGTGCCAGCAGGCCCCAGGGGGCGCGGCGCACAGATACGCAGTATTTT
CDR3 protein: CASRPQGARRTDTQYF
clone size: .
J gene: TRBJ2-3
V gene: TRBV6-5
D gene: TRBD1

CDR3 DNA: TGTGCCAGCAATAGAGACGGGAGGGCCTACGAGCAGTACTTC
CDR3 protein: CASNRDGRAYEQYF
clone size: few
J gene: TRBJ2-7
V gene: TRBV6-5
D gene: TRBD2

CDR3 DNA: TGTGCCATCAGTGAGCAGACGAGGACAGGGGTTAACACTGAAGCTTTCTTT
CDR3 protein: CAISEQTRTGVNTEAFF
clone size: .
J gene: TRBJ1-1
V gene: TRBV10-3
D gene: TRBD1

CDR3 DNA: TGTGCCAGCAGCAGAATGACAAACACCATATATTTT
CDR3 protein: CASSRMTNTIYF
clone size: .
J gene: TRBJ1-3
V gene: TRBV7-2
D gene: .

CDR3 DNA: TGTGCCAGCAGTTTGGGGTCACCCCTCCACTTT
CDR3 protein: CASSLGSPLHF
clone size: .
J gene: TRBJ1-6
V gene: TRBV28
D gene: .

CDR3 DNA: TGCGCCAGCAGCCAGCCCGGGAACGAAAAACTGTTTTTT
CDR3 protein: CASSQPGNEKLFF
clone size: many
J gene: TRBJ1-4
V gene: TRBV4-1
D gene: .

CDR3 DNA: TGTGCCAGCAGCGCCTGGACTAGCGGGAGCAACGAGCAGTACTTC
CDR3 protein: CASSAWTSGSNEQYF
clone size: many
J gene: TRBJ2-7
V gene: TRBV7-2
D gene: TRBD2

CDR3 DNA: TGTGCCAGTAGTAGATCGTTAACGGGAGTCACCGGGGAGCTGTTTTTT
CDR3 protein: CASSRSLTGVTGELFF
clone size: many
J gene: TRBJ2-2
V gene: TRBV19
D gene: .

CDR3 DNA: TGTGCCAGCAAGGACACCTCCTACGAGCAGTACTTC
CDR3 protein: CASKDTSYEQYF
clone size: .
J gene: TRBJ2-7
V gene: TRBV6-2/TRBV6-3
D gene: .

CDR3 DNA: TGCAGTGCTAGTAGGCTTGGGCAGCCCCAGCATTTT
CDR3 protein: CSASRLGQPQHF
clone size: .
J gene: TRBJ1-5
V gene: TRBV20-1
D gene: .

CDR3 DNA: TGTGCCAGCAGCTTTGATCGCTCTCTGGGCACCGGGGAGCTGTTTTTT
CDR3 protein: CASSFDRSLGTGELFF
clone size: few
J gene: TRBJ2-2
V gene: TRBV7-3
D gene: .

CDR3 DNA: TGCAGTGCTAGAACGGACCTCAATGAGCAGTTCTTC
CDR3 protein: CSARTDLNEQFF
clone size: .
J gene: TRBJ2-1
V gene: TRBV20-1
D gene: .

CDR3 DNA: TGTGCCAGCATCCCCTATCACTCCTATAATTCACCCCTCCACTTT
CDR3 protein: CASIPYHSYNSPLHF
clone size: .
J gene: TRBJ1-6
V gene: TRBV28
D gene: .

CDR3 DNA: TGTGCCACGACCCCAGGGGCCCTTCCCCTAGAGCAGTACTTC
CDR3 protein: CATTPGALPLEQYF
clone size: few
J gene: TRBJ2-7
V gene: TRBV28
D gene: .

CDR3 DNA: TGCGCCAGCAGTCCCCTGGGGGGCCGGGAGCAGTTCTTC
CDR3 protein: CASSPLGGREQFF
clone size: .
J gene: TRBJ2-1
V gene: TRBV10-1
D gene: .

CDR3 DNA: TGTGCCACCAGCAGAGGGGGGATAGGTACTAACAATGAGCAGTTCTTC
CDR3 protein: CATSRGGIGTNNEQFF
clone size: .
J gene: TRBJ2-1
V gene: TRBV15
D gene: .

CDR3 DNA: TGTGCCAGCAGCCGATACGGGGGGAGGACTTTCCGCACAGATACGCAGTATTTT
CDR3 protein: CASSRYGGRTFRTDTQYF
clone size: .
J gene: TRBJ2-3
V gene: TRBV11-2
D gene: TRBD2

CDR3 DNA: TGTGCCACCAGTGATTTGGGGACTAGTATTCCGTTCTTC
CDR3 protein: CATSDLGTSIPFF
clone size: .
J gene: TRBJ2-1
V gene: TRBV24-1
D gene: TRBD2

CDR3 DNA: TGTGCCAGCAGCCCTAGCGGAAAAGACTCCTACGAGCAGTACTTC
CDR3 protein: CASSPSGKDSYEQYF
clone size: .
J gene: TRBJ2-7
V gene: TRBV7-9
D gene: TRBD2

CDR3 DNA: TGTGCCAGCAGCTTAGCAGCTAGCGGGAGTGAGACCCAGTACTTC
CDR3 protein: CASSLAASGSETQYF
clone size: few
J gene: TRBJ2-5
V gene: TRBV7-2
D gene: TRBD2

CDR3 DNA: TGTGCCAGCAGTTTAGGGATCAATGAAAAACTGTTTTTT
CDR3 protein: CASSLGINEKLFF
clone size: few
J gene: TRBJ1-4
V gene: TRBV27
D gene: .

CDR3 DNA: TGTGCCAGCAGCTTGGCGAGGACTAGCGGGGAGACCCAGTACTTC
CDR3 protein: CASSLARTSGETQYF
clone size: .
J gene: TRBJ2-5
V gene: TRBV5-6
D gene: TRBD2